This record concerns one T cell receptor beta chain sequence. Its recognized antigen is unknown. Qualities for individual bases were not recorded, and no much larger clone is one base off. This record belongs to a study of cytomegalovirus exposure and HLA in healthy donors (dated by TCRdb to about 2017). Notes on the research overall: An earlier analysis of fewer than 750 of the donors reported about 300 Gb of sequence data and roughly 120 million unique TCR beta sequences obtained from around 170 million T cells. An early release that covered 640 HLA-typed donors contained around 300 gigabases of sequencing data and 75 million to 100 million unique TCR sequences. The genetic ancestry cluster associated with self-reported Caucasian donors included approximately 85% of the roughly 390 genotyped donors. The study aimed to test whether signatures of past pathogen exposure could be identified by cataloging public T cell receptors. The study used immunosequencing to profile the T cell repertoires of 666 subjects and linked those repertoires to cytomegalovirus serostatus. A separate validation cohort of some 130 different subjects was used in addition to the roughly 670-subject first cohort. The study combined high-throughput TCR immunosequencing, statistical association of individual TCRs with disease status, and machine learning to predict cytomegalovirus infection status. A later analysis re-examined previously published TCR beta repertoires from 610 or so donors and added high-resolution HLA genotyping to investigate patterns of TCR occurrence. In the later analysis, no new phenotypic data were used to find candidate immune exposures; instead, reliance was placed on TCR beta sequences and their occurrence across donors. An earlier analysis of 587 of the donors used high-throughput TCR beta sequencing to judge whether each TCR beta V gene segment behaved as functional or pseudogenic. Alongside the repertoire data, information on donor age, sex, ethnicity and CMV serostatus was compiled. A later genetic analysis took genome-wide SNP genotypes for about 55% of the roughly 670 donors and used that subset as a discovery cohort. Every discovery cohort repertoire had been produced on one sequencing platform. Class I and class II HLA loci were covered by the typing at four-digit resolution. Typing coverage differed by locus: A, B, C, DRB1 and DQB1 were typed in roughly 620-630 donors, DQA1 in about 550, DPA1 in some 600, and DPB1 in roughly 450. About five DR-DQ haplotypes were handled as single units for association and clustering because linkage in the cohort was strong. Across approximately 400 genotyped donors of the cohort, an average of roughly 250,000 unique TCR beta nucleotide sequences per donor were sequenced, and 15% to 20% of those sequences were non-productive.

Overall study results and their limits: Only TCR beta chains were sequenced in this cohort, and the absence of alpha or paired-chain data limited detectable features. The 87-base-pair reads could not distinguish some IMGT-functional V segments, including TRBV6-2 and TRBV6-3, so those segments were excluded. Several of the top co-occurrence clusters appeared to be linked to parvovirus B19, influenza, CMV and Epstein-Barr virus, according to a later analysis. A few of the identified cytomegalovirus-associated TCR beta chains were confirmed in vitro to be specific for cytomegalovirus antigens. About 15 rarely observed V segments, including chromosome 9 orphons, were excluded from the earlier analysis of some 590 of the donors because counts were too low. A later analysis found that most CMV-associated TCR beta chains appeared HLA-restricted, with HLA associations seemingly driven largely by CMV exposure. Assigning TCR associations to individual alleles was difficult when HLA alleles, especially DR and DQ, strongly co-occurred. According to the authors, the approach could potentially be generalized to other disease states and immunological phenotypes. Correlated functional status among segregating V segments might reflect linkage disequilibrium, but an unknown experimental factor could not be ruled out. A further reported finding was that TCR beta sequences accurately predicted the HLA-A and HLA-B alleles for most subjects in the first cohort. An earlier analysis of 587 of the donors showed that most TCR beta V segments appeared in productive rearrangements either about 90% or about 30% of the time, which broadly matched IMGT annotations. While some public TCRs were present in many individuals, most TCR sequences turned up only very rarely across donors. Sequencing depth was assumed to be roughly uniform across donors in the presence/absence analyses, though that assumption may not hold. According to a later analysis, TCR association rates differed among HLA loci, with DRB1 alleles showing the most associated TCRs and HLA-C alleles showing the fewest. A later genetic analysis associated a missense DCLRE1C variant with V-gene and J-gene trimming of TCR beta chains, and an independent cohort replicated the association. The classifier was reported to diagnose cytomegalovirus status with high specificity and sensitivity in both the original and validation cohorts. CMV serostatus was the only immune exposure information available for the cohort. According to a later genetic analysis, donors in an Asian-associated ancestry cluster had fewer N-insertions in productive TCRs than the approximately 690-donor mean. A later analysis associated about 16,000 TCR beta sequences with specific HLA alleles at a false discovery rate of 0.05. A cluster of highly shared sequence variants was judged likely to represent a technical artifact of the sequencing pipeline. HLA typing was unavailable for some donors at each locus, so association tests used only the typed subset. A total of 150 to 200 TCR beta chains were listed by the study as associated with cytomegalovirus. In a later analysis, HLA-associated TCR beta chains were found to be more clonally expanded and to have lower generation probabilities than equally common non-associated chains.

In total, over 600 healthy bone marrow donors made up the cohort. At the time of sampling, all cohort members were nominally healthy, though unrecorded immune exposures were likely present. The donor tested CMV seronegative and was one of the 352 seronegative cohort members. A peripheral blood sample was provided by each donor, and peripheral blood mononuclear cells were used for TCR beta sequencing. Genomic DNA extraction from the blood cell samples was performed with the Qiagen DNeasy Blood Extraction Kit. V gives up 4 bases and J gives up 1 base, and the segment between their germline ends measures 5 bases. CDR1 and CDR2 (SGHDT, YYEEEE) derive from the germline V gene. The CDR3 contains 12 residues, cysteine and phenylalanine counted. Left in the record is the CDR3 DNA by itself, 36 bases read in frame from the first base. Library prep was done by the immunoSEQ multiplex PCR assay. The multiplex PCR relied on a mix of 60 forward primers for TCR Vbeta segments and 13 reverse primers for TCR Jbeta segments. The CDR3 region of rearranged TCR beta genes was amplified from genomic DNA by a multiplex PCR assay. The amplified TCR beta libraries were sequenced on the Illumina HiSeq System as 87-base-pair reads. The paper's data handling went like this. A later analysis tallied 75 million to 85 million unique TCR beta chains across the 666 repertoires, and about 10 million of those chains were shared by two or more donors. A nearest-neighbor algorithm error-corrected the raw reads and collapsed the reads into unique sequences, merging closely related sequences to remove PCR and sequencing errors. CDR3 sequences were aligned to IMGT reference sequences to assign V, D and J gene segments. Each retained sequence needed at least a six-nucleotide match to both a V gene segment and a J gene segment. A rearrangement was called productive if the CDR3 had no stop codons and remained in frame with V and J, and every other rearrangement was called non-productive. CDR3 was defined by IMGT convention, running from the second conserved V-encoded cysteine to the conserved J-encoded phenylalanine. The earlier analysis of more than 450 of the donors excluded sequences that lacked an unambiguous match to a single V gene segment. In an earlier analysis of 587 of the donors, a V segment was called functional when productive rearrangements were above 56.7%, and segregating when the standard deviation between donors exceeded 5%. A statistical classification framework was built to diagnose cytomegalovirus status from the catalog of TCR beta chain sequences. V and J gene assignment, in a later analysis, came from comparing TCR nucleotide sequences with IMGT/GENE-DB human TR gene sequences. A later analysis assigned CDR3 sequences and most-parsimonious VDJ recombination scenarios with the TCRdist pipeline. In a later analysis, every TCR beta chain was defined by the combination of its CDR3 amino acid sequence and its V-gene family, and reads without a unique V-gene family were dropped. To address suspected cross-contamination and a sequencing artifact, a later analysis removed under 600 highly shared, low-generation-probability nucleotide sequences. A later analysis calculated a clonal expansion index for each public chain from normalized within-repertoire ranks of inferred template counts. In a later analysis, generation probabilities were computed using a VDJ recombination model fitted to out-of-frame rearrangements, and the results were checked against IGoR. Hypergeometric tests were used in a later analysis to score TCR-TCR, TCR-HLA and TCR-CMV co-occurrence, with a repertoire-size bias correction applied to the TCR pairs. A later analysis estimated false discovery rates by permuting HLA or CMV assignments 20 times. A later analysis grouped co-occurring TCRs with DBSCAN, adding TCRdist sequence similarity when clustering within HLA-allele-positive subsets. Repertoires with fewer than 30,000 or more than 120,000 public chains were left out of co-occurrence clustering, as were five repertoires with anomalous nucleotide sharing. TCRdb provides this immuneACCESS table in a form limited to in-frame rearrangements. Some clones are lacking; in checked studies, under half of them reflect an unresolved V gene, and why the rest are absent is not known. V, J and clone size derive from that table, while D and trimming were established from the DNA sequence. Present in this sample are about 150,000 clones, 74% of which were seen just once. The top ten constitute roughly 2.2% of the sample.

Sequences were obtained from PBMCs. This chain joins TRBV5-6 to TRBJ1-1, with the D segment identity uncertain. The receptor was isolated from a man under 40 in good health and CMV-seronegative. The CDR3 protein sequence reads: CASSRGNTEAFF. The nucleotide sequence reads TGTGCCAGCAGCCGCGGGAACACTGAAGCTTTCTTT.